This TCR beta chain was recorded in a study of T cells in Graves' hyperthyroidism and ophthalmopathy. Graves' hyperthyroidism was deemed stable given no ophthalmopathy progression within 18 months. Hyperthyroidism patients were newly diagnosed, had disease duration under 2 months, and were aged 18 to 65 years. Those patients with uncontrolled infection, other autoimmune disease, pregnancy or lactation were excluded. Fresh peripheral blood, under 13 ml, was the source of the PBMCs. RNA transcripts gave rise to amplified TCR beta CDR3 regions. A set of HTBI primers served as the primers for a first-round RT-PCR of the TCR CDR3. TCRdb passed the multiplex PCR reads through MiXCR, listing each CDR3 protein once. The sample contains approximately 710,000 distinct CDR3 sequences, approximately 15% of which appear only once. Only a few counts were recorded for this clonotype. Germline values: CDR1 LNHDA, CDR2 SQIVND (reference sequence). The V and J ends lost 3 bases and 7 bases respectively, with 7 bases between them. CDR3 size: 12 residues.

The gene calls are TRBV19 and TRBJ1-5; no clear D. The clonotype originates from a man aged 50 to 60 with Graves' hyperthyroidism. The sample taken for sequencing was blood. CDR3 nucleotide sequence: TGTGCCAGTAGTATCTGGCCACAGCCCCAGCATTTT. It codes for CASSIWPQPQHF.